The clone carrying this TCR beta chain was seen once. As yet, its antigen is unknown. The sample originates from a study of regulatory and conventional T cells in RAG deficiency. General observations from the study: Patient subsets had shorter CDR3s; Omenn Treg-Tconv overlap exceeded 90%. Compared with controls, unique Treg TCR beta sequences dropped roughly 100-fold in Omenn syndrome and CID/AS.

TCRdb's table, derived via immunoSEQ multiplex PCR, lists solely in-frame clones and lacks some. This table holds 6,000 to 7,500 clones, almost 85% found once. V gave up 1 base and J gave up 0 bases, with 8 bases separating them. The length of the CDR3 is 16 residues. Germline CDR1 and CDR2: SGHTS and YDEGEE. These data also formed part of another study, on regulatory T cells. Turning to that study: The PCR used 52 TRBV and 13 TRBJ primers.

J is TRBJ2-6 and V is TRBV5-8; tentative D call: TRBD1 (5 bases). This clonotype was obtained from a human donor in good health. Sequencing used CD8+ T cells sorted from blood. The CDR3 coding sequence is TGTGCCAGCAGCTTGTGGCAGGGCTCTGGGGCCAACGTCCTGACTTTC. It is translated as CASSLWQGSGANVLTF. Looking up the rest from reference TRBV5-8 and TRBJ2-6 gives the full variable domain: EAGVTQSPTHLIKTRGQQATLRCSPISGHTSVYWYQQALGLGLQFLLWYDEGEERNRGNFPPRFSGRQFPNYSSELNVNALELEDSALYLCASSLWQGSGANVLTFGAGSRLTVL.